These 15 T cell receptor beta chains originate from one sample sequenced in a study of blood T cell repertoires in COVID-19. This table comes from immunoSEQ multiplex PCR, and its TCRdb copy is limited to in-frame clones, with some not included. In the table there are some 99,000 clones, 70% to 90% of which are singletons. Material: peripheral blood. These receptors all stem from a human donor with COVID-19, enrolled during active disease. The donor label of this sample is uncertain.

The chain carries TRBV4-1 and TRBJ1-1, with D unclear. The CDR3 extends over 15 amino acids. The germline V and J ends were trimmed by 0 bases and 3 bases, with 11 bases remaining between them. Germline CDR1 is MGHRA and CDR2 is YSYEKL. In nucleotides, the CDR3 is TGCGCCAGCAGCCAAGATGAGTACGGGTACACTGAAGCTTTCTTT. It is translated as CASSQDEYGYTEAFF.

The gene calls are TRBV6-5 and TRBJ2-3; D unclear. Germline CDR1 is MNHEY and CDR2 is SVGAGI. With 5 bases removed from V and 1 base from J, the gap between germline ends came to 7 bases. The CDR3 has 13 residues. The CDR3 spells CASSQAGTDTQYF. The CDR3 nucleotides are TGTGCCAGCAGTCAGGCAGGCACAGATACGCAGTATTTT.

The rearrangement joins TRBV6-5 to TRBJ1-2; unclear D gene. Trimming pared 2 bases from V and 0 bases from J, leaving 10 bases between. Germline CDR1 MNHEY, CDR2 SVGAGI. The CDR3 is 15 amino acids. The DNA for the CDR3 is TGTGCCAGCAGTTACAGCCCAGGATCTAACTATGGCTACACCTTC. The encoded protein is CASSYSPGSNYGYTF.

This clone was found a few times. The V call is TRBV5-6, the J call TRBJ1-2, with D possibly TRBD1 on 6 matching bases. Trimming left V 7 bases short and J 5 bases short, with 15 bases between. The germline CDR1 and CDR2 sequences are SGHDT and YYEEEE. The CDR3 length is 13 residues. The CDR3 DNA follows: TGTGCCAGCGCTCCGGGACAAGTTTATGGCTACACCTTC. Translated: CASAPGQVYGYTF.

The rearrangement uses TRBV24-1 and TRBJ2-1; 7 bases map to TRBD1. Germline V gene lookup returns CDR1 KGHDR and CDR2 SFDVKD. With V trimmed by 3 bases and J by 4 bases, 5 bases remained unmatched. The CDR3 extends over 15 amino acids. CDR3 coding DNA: TGTGCCACCAGTGATGCGGACAGGCCTTACAATGAGCAGTTCTTC. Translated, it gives CATSDADRPYNEQFF.

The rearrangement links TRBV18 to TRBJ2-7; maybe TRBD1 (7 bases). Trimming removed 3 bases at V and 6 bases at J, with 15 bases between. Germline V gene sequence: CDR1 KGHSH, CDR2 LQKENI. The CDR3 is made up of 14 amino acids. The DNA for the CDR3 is TGTGCCAGCTCACCGGGCAGGGGGGTAGGCGAGCAGTACTTC. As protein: CASSPGRGVGEQYF. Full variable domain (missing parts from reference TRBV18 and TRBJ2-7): NAGVMQNPRHLVRRRGQEARLRCSPMKGHSHVYWYRQLPEEGLKFMVYLQKENIIDESGMPKERFSAEFPKEGPSILRIQQVVRGDSAAYFCASSPGRGVGEQYFGPGTRLTVT.

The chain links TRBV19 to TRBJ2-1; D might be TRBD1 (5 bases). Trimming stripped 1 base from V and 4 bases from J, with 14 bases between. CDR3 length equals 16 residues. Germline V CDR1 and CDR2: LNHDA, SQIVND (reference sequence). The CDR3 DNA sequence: TGTGCCAGTAGTATAGGAGGCAGGGCCCTTTACAATGAGCAGTTCTTC. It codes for CASSIGGRALYNEQFF.

The CDR3 DNA follows: TGCGCCAGCAGCGTGGCCGGGGTCCGCCTCCACTTT. Its translation is CASSVAGVRLHF. V is TRBV5-1 and J is TRBJ1-6; D gene unclear. The germline V and J ends were trimmed by 4 bases and 15 bases, with 14 bases remaining between them. Germline V gene sequence: CDR1 SGHRS, CDR2 YFSETQ. The CDR3 is made up of 12 amino acids.

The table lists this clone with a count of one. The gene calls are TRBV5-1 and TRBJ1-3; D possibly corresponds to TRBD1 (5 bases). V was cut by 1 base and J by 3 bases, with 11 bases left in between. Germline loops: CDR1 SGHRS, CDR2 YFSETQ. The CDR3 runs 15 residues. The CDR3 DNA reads TGCGCCAGCAGCTTGTCCCCAGGGCATGGAAACACCATATATTTT. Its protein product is CASSLSPGHGNTIYF.

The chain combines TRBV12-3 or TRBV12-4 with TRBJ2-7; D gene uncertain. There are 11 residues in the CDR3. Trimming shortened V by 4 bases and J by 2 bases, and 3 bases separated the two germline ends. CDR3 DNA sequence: TGTGCCAGCAGTTCCGCCTACGAGCAGTACTTC. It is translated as CASSSAYEQYF.

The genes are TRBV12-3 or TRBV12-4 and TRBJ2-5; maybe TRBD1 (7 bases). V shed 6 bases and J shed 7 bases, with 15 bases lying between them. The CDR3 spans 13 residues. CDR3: CASRRDSGGTQYF. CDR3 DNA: TGTGCCAGCAGACGGGACTCAGGGGGGACCCAGTACTTC.

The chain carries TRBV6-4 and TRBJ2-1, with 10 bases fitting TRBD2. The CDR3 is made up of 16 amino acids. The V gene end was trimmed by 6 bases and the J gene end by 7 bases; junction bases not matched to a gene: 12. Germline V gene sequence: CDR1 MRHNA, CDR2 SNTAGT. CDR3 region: CASSDTAGGPGNEQFF. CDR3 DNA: TGTGCCAGCAGCGATACAGCGGGAGGGCCTGGTAATGAGCAGTTCTTC.

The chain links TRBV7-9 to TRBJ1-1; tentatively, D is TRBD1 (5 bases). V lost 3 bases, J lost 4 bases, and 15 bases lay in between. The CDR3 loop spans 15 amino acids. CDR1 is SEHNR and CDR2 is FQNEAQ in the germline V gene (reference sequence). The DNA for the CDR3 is TGTGCCAGCAGCTTCCCCTCGACAGTTCCCACTGAAGCTTTCTTT. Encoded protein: CASSFPSTVPTEAFF.

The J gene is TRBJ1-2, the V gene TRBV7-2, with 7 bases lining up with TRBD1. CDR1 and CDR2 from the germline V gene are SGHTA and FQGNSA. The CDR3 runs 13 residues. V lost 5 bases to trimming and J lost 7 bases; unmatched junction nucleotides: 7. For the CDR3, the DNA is TGTGCCAGCAGCACAGGGGTCTGGGGTGGCTACACCTTC. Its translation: CASSTGVWGGYTF.

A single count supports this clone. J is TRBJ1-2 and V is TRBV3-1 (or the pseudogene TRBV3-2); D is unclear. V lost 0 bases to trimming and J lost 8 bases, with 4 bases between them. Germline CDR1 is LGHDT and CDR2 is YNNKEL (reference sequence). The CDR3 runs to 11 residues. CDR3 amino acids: CASSQEAGYTF. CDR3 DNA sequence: TGTGCCAGCAGCCAAGAGGCAGGCTACACCTTC.